This T cell receptor beta chain was documented in a study of blood T cell repertoires in COVID-19. Study as a whole: Sources were T cells, B-cell-depleted T cells, or PBMCs; the material itself was cDNA or gDNA.

Here immunoSEQ multiplex PCR was the method, and the copy in TCRdb shows in-frame clones only, minus some. This table has about 64,000 clones, 86% appearing once. CDR3 length: 18 amino acids. Trimming stripped 0 bases from V and 4 bases from J, with 21 bases between. Germline CDR1 MGHRA, CDR2 YSYEKL. The TCR sequence derives from a man in his fifties with active COVID-19. The sequenced sample was peripheral blood. The chain employs TRBV4-1 and TRBJ1-2, with D possibly TRBD1 on 6 matching bases. The CDR3 region has the DNA TGCGCCAGCAGCCAAGATTATCCAGGGGCCACCTTCTTCTATGGCTACACCTTC. It translates to CASSQDYPGATFFYGYTF.